These 26 T cell receptor beta chains originate from one sample sequenced in a study of Graves' ophthalmopathy and Graves' hyperthyroidism. For repertoire sequencing, the TCR beta CDR3 regions were amplified from RNA transcripts. Second-round multiplex PCR came after a first-round RT-PCR that employed HTBI primers. One entry per CDR3 protein, called by TCRdb with MiXCR from the multiplex PCR reads. The repertoire holds about 500,000 distinct CDR3 sequences, with around 14% as singletons. Source material: blood. The source of these receptors is a young woman with Graves' ophthalmopathy.

In this sample, this clonotype turned up once. The chain is built from TRBV25-1 and TRBJ1-2; a possible D gene is TRBD1 (5 bases). The V end was cut by 3 bases, the J end by 8 bases, with 19 bases between. The CDR3 spans 15 residues. CDR1 and CDR2 (germline): MGHDK, SYGVNS. For the CDR3, the DNA is TGTGCCAGCAGTGATTTTTATGGGGGTCTCAAGGGCTACACCTTC. As protein: CASSDFYGGLKGYTF.

This clonotype has at least ten counts. This chain uses TRBV20-1 with TRBJ1-1, with D possibly matching TRBD1 (5 bases). Trimming stripped 2 bases from V and 3 bases from J, with 10 bases between. CDR1 and CDR2 from the germline V gene are DFQATT and SNEGSKA (reference sequence). The CDR3 runs to 13 residues. The CDR3 nucleotides are TGCAGTGCTAGAAGGGGCATTGACACTGAAGCTTTCTTT. This translates into CSARRGIDTEAFF.

The table lists this clonotype with many counts. The rearrangement joins TRBV7-3 to TRBJ1-5; D possibly corresponds to TRBD1 (5 bases). From germline, CDR1 is SGHTA and CDR2 FQGTGA. The CDR3 is 14 residues long. Trimming cost V 2 bases and J 6 bases, with 11 bases left between them. CDR3 sequence reads: CASSLWGGSQPQHF. In nucleotides, the CDR3 is TGTGCCAGCAGCTTATGGGGCGGGAGTCAGCCCCAGCATTTT.

This chain connects TRBV5-1 to TRBJ2-5, with 15 positions matching TRBD2. Losses at the gene ends were 4 bases for V and 4 bases for J; bases not matched to a gene: 5. The CDR3 runs 16 residues. Germline loops: CDR1 SGHRS, CDR2 YFSETQ. The CDR3 DNA reads as TGCGCCAGCAGCCAGGGACTAGCGGGAGGAGGAGAGACCCAGTACTTC. The encoded protein is CASSQGLAGGGETQYF.

This clonotype has ten or more counts. The chain is built from TRBV2 and TRBJ1-2; D is unclear. CDR1 and CDR2 (germline): SNHLY, FYNNEI. The CDR3 is 15 residues long. V was cut by 4 bases and J by 6 bases, with 18 bases left in between. The CDR3 DNA reads TGTGCCAGCAGTGGCCCCTTGGTAGGGTTAAATGGCTACACCTTC. Encoded protein: CASSGPLVGLNGYTF.

This clonotype was counted many times. The chain uses TRBV12-3 or TRBV12-4 and TRBJ2-5; 11 bases match TRBD2. V was clipped by 1 base and J by 1 base; unmatched bases: 8. The CDR3 sequence is 18 residues long. The DNA for the CDR3 is TGTGCCAGCAGTTTAGGCCGGCTAGCGGGAGGAAGCCAAGAGACCCAGTACTTC. It codes for CASSLGRLAGGSQETQYF.

In this sample, this clonotype turned up many times. The chain carries TRBV6-2 or TRBV6-3 and TRBJ1-1, with TRBD1 matching 7 bases. Germline loops: CDR1 MNHEY, CDR2 SVGEGT. The CDR3 spans 14 residues. V lost 6 bases, J lost 5 bases, and 9 bases stayed unmatched. The CDR3 region has the DNA TGTGCCAGCAGCCCTTTGACAGGGAGGACTGAAGCTTTCTTT. This gives the protein CASSPLTGRTEAFF.

This clonotype was seen many times. The V and J genes are TRBV20-1 and TRBJ1-5, with TRBD1 matching 7 bases. The J segment lost 0 bases and the V segment lost 3 bases, leaving 2 bases of the junction unmatched. Germline loops: CDR1 DFQATT, CDR2 SNEGSKA (reference sequence). The CDR3 is 14 residues long. The CDR3 bases are TGCAGTGCTAGTCGGACAGGTAGCAATCAGCCCCAGCATTTT. This encodes CSASRTGSNQPQHF.

This clonotype came up many times. This chain links TRBV20-1 with TRBJ1-2, with D perhaps TRBD1 (6 bases). Germline V gives CDR1 DFQATT, CDR2 SNEGSKA (reference sequence). The CDR3 totals 11 residues. V was shortened by 4 bases and J by 7 bases, with 10 bases between the two germline ends. CDR3 residues: CSATLTGGYTF. The DNA for the CDR3 is TGCAGTGCTACGCTGACAGGTGGCTACACCTTC.

This clonotype was counted ten times or more. V is TRBV29-1 and J is TRBJ2-7, with a weak D call TRBD1 (6 bases). The germline V gene encodes CDR1 SQVTM and CDR2 ANQGSEA. This CDR3 region has 13 residues. Trimming shortened V by 1 base and J by 3 bases, and 10 bases separated the two germline ends. DNA for the CDR3: TGCAGCGTTGAAGTGGAGACAGGCTACGAGCAGTACTTC. Translating gives CSVEVETGYEQYF.

In its sample, this clonotype was seen many times. The rearrangement uses TRBV19 and TRBJ1-3; D gene uncertain. CDR3 length: 15 amino acids. Trimming stripped 4 bases from V and 0 bases from J, with 10 bases between. Germline assignment: CDR1 LNHDA and CDR2 SQIVND (reference sequence). The CDR3 loop reads CASSTLEASGNTIYF. The CDR3 bases are TGTGCCAGTAGTACCCTCGAAGCCTCTGGAAACACCATATATTTT.

CDR3 protein: CASSHGLGAYEQYF. In DNA form, the CDR3 reads TGTGCCAGCAGCCACGGACTAGGGGCCTACGAGCAGTACTTC. The rearrangement links TRBV7-2 to TRBJ2-7, with 7 positions matching TRBD2. This CDR3 is 14 amino acids long. V was clipped by 5 bases and J by 2 bases; unmatched bases: 6. The germline gives CDR1 SGHTA, CDR2 FQGNSA.

This clonotype was observed at least ten times. V and J are TRBV20-1 and TRBJ2-5; D is ambiguous. Germline V gives CDR1 DFQATT, CDR2 SNEGSKA (reference sequence). CDR3 length: 11 amino acids. With 3 bases removed from V and 4 bases from J, the gap between germline ends came to 6 bases. CDR3 amino acids: CSARVSETQYF. CDR3 DNA sequence: TGCAGTGCTAGGGTTTCAGAGACCCAGTACTTC.

This clonotype was seen many times. One junction end disagrees with the germline gene, perhaps due to a read error. The V call is TRBV30, the J call TRBJ2-2, with TRBD2 identical over 10 bases. The CDR3 sequence is 14 residues long. Germline V lookup: CDR1 GTSNPN, CDR2 SVGIG (reference sequence). CDR3 nucleotides: TGTGCCAGGAGTGTACTAGCGGGAACCGGGGAGCTGTTTTTT. Translation: CARSVLAGTGELFF.

Many counts were recorded for this clonotype. This chain joins TRBV6-5 and TRBJ2-1; 8 bases are a match to TRBD2. The CDR3 has 14 residues. CDR1 and CDR2 from the germline V gene are MNHEY and SVGAGI. V lost 5 bases to trimming and J lost 0 bases; unmatched junction nucleotides: 0. DNA of the CDR3: TGTGCCAGCAGTACTAGCGGCTCCTACAATGAGCAGTTCTTC. Translating gives CASSTSGSYNEQFF.

This clonotype was counted many times. The chain combines TRBV12-3 or TRBV12-4 with TRBJ1-2; the D gene is possibly TRBD1 (5 bases). The CDR3 sequence is 12 residues long. V was shortened by 5 bases and J by 6 bases, with 10 bases between the two germline ends. CDR3 amino acids: CASSGHWHGYTF. The CDR3 DNA sequence: TGTGCCAGCAGTGGACACTGGCATGGCTACACCTTC.

Regarding this clonotype: The junction shows a germline mismatch at one end, possibly a read error. J is TRBJ2-4 and V is TRBV19; D is perhaps TRBD1 (5 bases). The V gene's germline CDR1 is LNHDA and CDR2 SQIVND (reference sequence). The CDR3 runs to 13 residues. This chain's CDR3 is CASSKQEKNIKYF. The DNA of the CDR3 is TGTGCCAGTAGTAAACAGGAGAAAAACATTAAGTACTTC.

This clonotype was recorded many times. This chain joins TRBV6-1 and TRBJ2-7; 8 nucleotides align to TRBD1. V gave up 4 bases and J gave up 5 bases; unmatched junction bases: 7. Germline-derived CDR1 and CDR2 are MNHNS and SASEGT. CDR3 length: 14 residues. In DNA form, the CDR3 reads TGTGCCAGCAGTGCCCGACAGGGGCGCAACGAGCAGTACTTC. Its translation is CASSARQGRNEQYF.

This clonotype has a count of ten or more. The CDR3 protein is CASSRGRQNNQPQHF. The CDR3 coding sequence is TGTGCCAGCAGTAGGGGCAGGCAGAACAATCAGCCCCAGCATTTT. The gene calls are TRBV2 and TRBJ1-5, with D possibly being TRBD1 (5 bases). CDR3 length: 15 residues. The germline CDR1 and CDR2 sequences are SNHLY and FYNNEI. Trimming shortened V by 5 bases and J by 3 bases, and 14 bases separated the two germline ends.

This clonotype was seen ten or more times. The V and J genes are TRBV12-3 or TRBV12-4 and TRBJ2-2, with D perhaps matching TRBD1 (6 bases). Trimming took 5 bases from V and 1 from J, leaving 14 bases between them. The CDR3 spans 16 residues. Here the CDR3 reads CASSPYRAENTGELFF. CDR3 DNA sequence: TGTGCCAGCAGTCCCTACAGGGCAGAGAACACCGGGGAGCTGTTTTTT.

A note on this clonotype: This may stem from a read error, because a much larger clone lies one nucleotide away. This rearrangement joins TRBV20-1 to TRBJ1-6; D possibly corresponds to TRBD1 (6 bases). The CDR3 extends over 14 amino acids. Germline lookup yields CDR1 DFQATT and CDR2 SNEGSKA (reference sequence). Deletions cut 5 bases from V and 0 bases from J, with 8 bases between. CDR3 nucleotide sequence: TGCAGTGCTCCGGACAGCTCCTATAATTCACCCCTCCACTTT. Protein product: CSAPDSSYNSPLHF.

The rearrangement uses TRBV6-1 and TRBJ2-5; TRBD2 might be the D (6 bases). The CDR3 is 14 amino acids. Germline lookup yields CDR1 MNHNS and CDR2 SASEGT. The V end was cut by 8 bases, the J end by 6 bases, with 19 bases between. The chain's CDR3 is CASQGVSGPQTQYF. CDR3 nucleotide sequence: TGTGCCAGCCAAGGAGTCAGCGGGCCCCAGACCCAGTACTTC.

This clonotype was seen many times. The rearrangement links TRBV20-1 to TRBJ2-5; 9 bases map to TRBD2. Germline-derived CDR1 and CDR2 are DFQATT and SNEGSKA (reference sequence). V was pared by 4 bases and J by 5 bases, with 14 bases of the junction left unmatched. This CDR3 region has 16 residues. The CDR3 loop is CSAKGLAFPVGETQYF. The DNA of the CDR3 is TGCAGTGCTAAAGGACTAGCGTTTCCTGTTGGGGAGACCCAGTACTTC.

This clonotype was counted ten times or more. The chain combines TRBV19 with TRBJ2-7; 7 bases are shared with TRBD1. This CDR3 spans 13 amino acids. Germline V lookup: CDR1 LNHDA, CDR2 SQIVND (reference sequence). V was clipped by 6 bases and J by 3 bases; unmatched bases: 5. CDR3 amino acids: CASSDRVSYEQYF. The DNA of the CDR3 is TGTGCCAGTAGCGACAGGGTGAGCTACGAGCAGTACTTC.

This clonotype was recorded at least ten times. This chain connects TRBV20-1 to TRBJ1-2; D remains unclear. V was pared by 1 base and J by 5 bases, with 11 bases between. The CDR3 extends over 13 amino acids. Germline-derived CDR1 and CDR2 are DFQATT and SNEGSKA (reference sequence). In DNA form, the CDR3 reads TGCAGTGCTAGAGCTTGGACGGTTTATGGCTACACCTTC. Amino acid sequence: CSARAWTVYGYTF.

This clonotype was seen at least ten times. The rearrangement links TRBV6-5 to TRBJ2-6, with TRBD2 as a possible D gene (6 bases). The CDR3 consists of 16 residues. Trimming removed 0 bases at V and 2 bases at J, with 8 bases between. CDR1 is MNHEY and CDR2 is SVGAGI in the germline V gene. The CDR3 sequence is CASSYSGGTGANVLTF. DNA of the CDR3: TGTGCCAGCAGTTACTCAGGAGGGACTGGGGCCAACGTCCTGACTTTC.